This is a list of T cell receptor beta chains from one sample in a study of T cell repertoires in cytomegalovirus infection. Their cognate antigens are unknown. TCRdb reprocessed the reads via MiXCR and lists one record per CDR3 protein. The table shows some 560,000 distinct CDR3 sequences, with just under 40% occurring only once. The input for sequencing was cultured PBMCs, taken from culture after CMV antigen stimulation. These receptors were obtained from a human donor in good health (CMV status not recorded). Some clones in this sample may be carry-over from other donors' samples. Each CDR3 is given with its conserved first and last residue. Fields, in order: D gene, V gene, J gene, clone size, CDR3 DNA, CDR3 protein. The D gene is left open where the match is weak. Size is stated for part of the rows, as once, few or many counts, or as a class when the clone is expanded.

d_gene: TRBD2
v_gene: TRBV11-2
j_gene: TRBJ2-2
abundance: NA
CDR3nt: TGTGCCAGCAGCCAATTCCGACCGACTAGCGGGAACACCGGGGAGCTGTTTTTT
CDR3aa: CASSQFRPTSGNTGELFF

d_gene: TRBD2
v_gene: TRBV5-4
j_gene: TRBJ2-3
abundance: NA
CDR3nt: TGTGCCAGCAGCCCATCGGGACTAGCGGGGATCACAGATACGCAGTATTTT
CDR3aa: CASSPSGLAGITDTQYF

d_gene: TRBD2
v_gene: TRBV7-2
j_gene: TRBJ2-1
abundance: few
CDR3nt: TGTGCCAGCAGCTTAGCGGGAGGGATGAATGAGCAGTTCTTC
CDR3aa: CASSLAGGMNEQFF

d_gene: NA
v_gene: TRBV27
j_gene: TRBJ2-7
abundance: few
CDR3nt: TGTGCCAGCAGTTTAACAGGATTCTCCTACGAGCAGTACTTC
CDR3aa: CASSLTGFSYEQYF

d_gene: NA
v_gene: TRBV11-2
j_gene: TRBJ2-6
abundance: NA
CDR3nt: TGTGCCAGCAGCGCAGTCCCCCGACAGAAGGGCTCTGGGGCCAACGTCCTGACTTTC
CDR3aa: CASSAVPRQKGSGANVLTF

d_gene: TRBD1
v_gene: TRBV11-2
j_gene: TRBJ1-2
abundance: NA
CDR3nt: TGTGCCAGCAGCCCAACCAGGGGGCGCCGGGGCTATGGCTACACCTTC
CDR3aa: CASSPTRGRRGYGYTF

d_gene: NA
v_gene: TRBV19
j_gene: TRBJ2-6
abundance: few
CDR3nt: TGTGCCAGTAGTATAGGGGCGGCCTTGCGGGATTCTGGGGCCAACGTCCTGACTTTC
CDR3aa: CASSIGAALRDSGANVLTF

d_gene: NA
v_gene: TRBV20-1
j_gene: TRBJ1-2
abundance: few
CDR3nt: TGCAGTGCTAGAGATCCCCCCGGGACGATTGGCTACACCTTC
CDR3aa: CSARDPPGTIGYTF

d_gene: NA
v_gene: TRBV20-1
j_gene: TRBJ2-7
abundance: NA
CDR3nt: TGCAGTGCTCCCACAGGCAGTGGGGGATACGAGCAGTACTTC
CDR3aa: CSAPTGSGGYEQYF

d_gene: NA
v_gene: TRBV10-3
j_gene: TRBJ2-5
abundance: NA
CDR3nt: TGTGCCATCAGTGAGCTGGTCCGCGAGACCCAGTACTTC
CDR3aa: CAISELVRETQYF

d_gene: TRBD1
v_gene: TRBV6-6
j_gene: TRBJ1-1
abundance: NA
CDR3nt: TGTGCCAGCAGTTACTCGGGGACAGACACTGAAGCTTTCTTT
CDR3aa: CASSYSGTDTEAFF

d_gene: NA
v_gene: TRBV6-5
j_gene: TRBJ2-7
abundance: NA
CDR3nt: TGTGCCAGCAGTAAACAGGGTTATGAGCAGTACTTC
CDR3aa: CASSKQGYEQYF

d_gene: NA
v_gene: TRBV7-1
j_gene: TRBJ2-5
abundance: once
CDR3nt: TGTGCCAGCAGCCCCGGGCCCGGGGCTCGGGGGACCCAGTACTTC
CDR3aa: CASSPGPGARGTQYF

d_gene: NA
v_gene: TRBV12-3/TRBV12-4
j_gene: TRBJ2-7
abundance: NA
CDR3nt: TGTGCCAGCAGTCCCTTGAGTGGCAGCGTCTACGAGCAGTACTTC
CDR3aa: CASSPLSGSVYEQYF

d_gene: NA
v_gene: TRBV10-1
j_gene: TRBJ1-1
abundance: many
CDR3nt: TGCGCCAGCAGTCTCCGGGCGAACACTGAAGCTTTCTTT
CDR3aa: CASSLRANTEAFF

d_gene: NA
v_gene: TRBV10-3
j_gene: TRBJ1-2
abundance: NA
CDR3nt: TGTGCCTCTGGGGGCCCCGGCGAAGTTGGCTACACCTTC
CDR3aa: CASGGPGEVGYTF

d_gene: NA
v_gene: TRBV12-3/TRBV12-4
j_gene: TRBJ2-5
abundance: few
CDR3nt: TGTGCCACAAAAACGGGAGAGACCCAGTACTTC
CDR3aa: CATKTGETQYF

d_gene: TRBD1
v_gene: TRBV20-1
j_gene: TRBJ1-1
abundance: few
CDR3nt: TGCAGTGCTAGTAAGGACAGGGAATCTGAAGCTTTCTTT
CDR3aa: CSASKDRESEAFF

d_gene: NA
v_gene: TRBV7-2
j_gene: TRBJ2-5
abundance: few
CDR3nt: TGTGCCAGCAGCTTCCCCGTCGGGACCCAGTACTTC
CDR3aa: CASSFPVGTQYF

d_gene: NA
v_gene: TRBV28
j_gene: TRBJ1-5
abundance: NA
CDR3nt: TGTGCCAGCAGTTCCCAGGGTCCTCAGCCCCAGCATTTT
CDR3aa: CASSSQGPQPQHF

d_gene: TRBD1
v_gene: TRBV7-8
j_gene: TRBJ1-3
abundance: many
CDR3nt: TGTGCCAGCAGCACCAGGACAGGGACCATTGGAAACACCATATATTTT
CDR3aa: CASSTRTGTIGNTIYF

d_gene: TRBD1
v_gene: TRBV12-3/TRBV12-4
j_gene: TRBJ2-7
abundance: NA
CDR3nt: TGTGCCAGCAGTTTCTTCCAGGGGACAGGGGGCTCCTACGAGCAGTACTTC
CDR3aa: CASSFFQGTGGSYEQYF

d_gene: NA
v_gene: TRBV7-4
j_gene: TRBJ2-2
abundance: NA
CDR3nt: TGTGCCAGCAGCCAAAAAAGGAGTGGTACGATGCGGCACACCGGGGAGCTGTTTTTT
CDR3aa: CASSQKRSGTMRHTGELFF

d_gene: TRBD1
v_gene: TRBV3-1
j_gene: TRBJ1-2
abundance: NA
CDR3nt: TGTGCCAGCAGCACGACAGGGGCCGGCTACACCTTC
CDR3aa: CASSTTGAGYTF

d_gene: TRBD2
v_gene: TRBV30
j_gene: TRBJ2-3
abundance: NA
CDR3nt: TGTGCCTGGAGTTTAGTAGTCTGGGAGGGCCTTGAAACAGATACGCAGTATTTT
CDR3aa: CAWSLVVWEGLETDTQYF

d_gene: TRBD1
v_gene: TRBV6-6
j_gene: TRBJ1-1
abundance: once
CDR3nt: TGTGCCAGCAGTTCCGGGACAGGGGCTGAAGCTTTCTTT
CDR3aa: CASSSGTGAEAFF

d_gene: TRBD2
v_gene: TRBV6-6
j_gene: TRBJ2-3
abundance: NA
CDR3nt: TGTGCCAGCAGACTTACGCCGGGACTAGGGGGTGATACGCAGTATTTT
CDR3aa: CASRLTPGLGGDTQYF